This TCR beta chain comes out of a study of CD8+ T cells in alopecia areata. Study summary: Administration of oral tofacitinib to treated patients was at 5 to 10 mg twice daily. Among treated patients, severity was scored by affected scalp area percentage. General study points: Sequencing of scalp samples also captures resident alphabeta T cells of normal skin.

CDR1 is SQVTM and CDR2 is ANQGSEA in the germline V gene. V lost 8 bases, J lost 4 bases, and 8 bases stayed unmatched. CDR3 length: 14 amino acids. As for treatment: oral pan-JAK inhibitor, 5-10 mg twice daily. RNA, once extracted, was reverse transcribed into cDNA for use as the sequencing template. Sequencing used immunoSEQ multiplex PCR; TCRdb keeps in-frame clones, though not all of them. The table includes about 250,000 clones, 45% to 70% detected once. With regard to this clone: Its antigen is unidentified.

The gene calls are TRBV29-1 and TRBJ2-3, with 11 bases aligning to TRBD2. The specimen comprised CD4+ T cells sorted from blood, sampled around week 54, from a patient treated with tofacitinib. This clonotype was sampled from a human donor with alopecia areata. The CDR3 loop reads CSFSTSGTPDTQYF. CDR3 nucleotides: TGCAGCTTCTCGACTAGCGGGACACCAGATACGCAGTATTTT.